Below, 16 T cell receptor beta chains from the same sample are listed, as sequenced in a study of identical twins. TCRdb passed the 5' RACE reads through MiXCR, listing each CDR3 protein once. Of around 490,000 distinct CDR3 sequences listed, roughly 15% are singletons. The data were also submitted as part of a second study, on yellow fever vaccine responses in identical twins.

Input material: CD4+ T cells sorted from blood. The receptors shown here come from a woman aged 18-29 years in good health.

This chain uses TRBV6-1 with TRBJ2-7, with D unclear. There are 13 residues in the CDR3. V lost 2 bases, J lost 3 bases, and 8 bases lay in between. Germline V CDR1 and CDR2: MNHNS, SASEGT. The CDR3 region is CASSEIGIYEQYV. For the CDR3, the DNA is TGTGCCAGCAGTGAAATTGGGATCTACGAGCAGTACGTC.

This clonotype was counted at least ten times. V usage is TRBV3-1 and J usage is TRBJ1-6; TRBD1 matches at 10 bases. Germline loops: CDR1 LGHDT, CDR2 YNNKEL (reference sequence). With 4 bases clipped from V and 7 bases from J, the junction kept 4 bases outside the gene matches. The CDR3 is made up of 15 amino acids. CDR3 coding DNA: TGTGCCAGCAGCCGAGGACAGGGGGTCAATTCACCCCTCCACTTT. Amino acids: CASSRGQGVNSPLHF.

V and J are TRBV25-1 and TRBJ2-6; D unresolved. Per germline, CDR1 MGHDK and CDR2 SYGVNS. The CDR3 consists of 13 residues. V was clipped by 3 bases and J by 4 bases, with 4 bases between them. CDR3 residues: CASSEIGANVLTF. CDR3 DNA sequence: TGTGCCAGCAGTGAGATAGGGGCCAACGTCCTGACTTTC.

The chain is built from TRBV20-1 and TRBJ2-7; the match to TRBD2 covers 10 bases. The V segment lost 3 bases and the J segment 2 bases; nucleotides outside the gene matches: 10. This CDR3 contains 16 residues. Germline V lookup: CDR1 DFQATT, CDR2 SNEGSKA (reference sequence). The chain's CDR3 is CSASFLAGVPTYEQYF. The CDR3 nucleotides are TGCAGTGCTAGCTTCCTAGCGGGAGTACCGACCTACGAGCAGTACTTC.

A few counts support this clonotype. The rearrangement uses TRBV12-3 or TRBV12-4 and TRBJ2-6; 9 positions match TRBD1. CDR3 length equals 14 residues. V lost 6 bases and J lost 5; bases outside the gene matches: 2. CDR3 amino acids: CASRGQGRANVLTF. CDR3 coding DNA: TGTGCCAGCAGGGGACAGGGACGGGCCAACGTCCTGACTTTC.

This clonotype was observed a handful of times. V and J are TRBV7-2 and TRBJ2-3; D not resolved. Between the trimmed V and J ends, which lost 7 bases and 0 bases, there was a span of 17 bases. The CDR3 totals 16 residues. The V gene's germline CDR1 is SGHTA and CDR2 FQGNSA. The CDR3 DNA reads as TGTGCCAGCACCATCCCCCCGGCGCGCAGCACAGATACGCAGTATTTT. This encodes CASTIPPARSTDTQYF.

This clonotype was seen once. The CDR3 reads CASSIARAGTSDYEQYF. CDR3 coding DNA: TGTGCCAGTAGTATAGCTCGAGCCGGGACTAGCGACTACGAGCAGTACTTC. The genes are TRBV19 and TRBJ2-7, with 10 bases matching TRBD2. CDR1 LNHDA and CDR2 SQIVND come from the germline V gene (reference sequence). This CDR3 spans 17 amino acids. Losses at the gene ends were 1 base for V and 3 bases for J; bases not matched to a gene: 9.

In this sample, this clonotype turned up a few times. This chain joins TRBV4-2 and TRBJ2-1; 9 bases fit TRBD2. J gave up 2 bases and V 3 bases, and 5 bases lay outside the gene matches. CDR3 size: 16 residues. Germline loops: CDR1 LGHNA, CDR2 YNFKEQ. The CDR3 spells CASSQISGGPYNEQFF. The CDR3 DNA reads TGTGCCAGCAGCCAGATAAGCGGGGGGCCCTACAATGAGCAGTTCTTC.

The J gene is TRBJ2-5, the V gene TRBV7-8; maybe TRBD1 (5 bases). Germline values: CDR1 SGHVS, CDR2 FQNEAQ. V shed 3 bases and J shed 2 bases, with 16 bases lying between them. CDR3 size: 16 residues. This chain's CDR3 is CASSFATPGQQETQYF. CDR3 nucleotides: TGTGCCAGCAGCTTCGCAACTCCAGGACAACAAGAGACCCAGTACTTC. Filled out from reference TRBV7-8 and TRBJ2-5, the complete variable domain reads GAGVSQSPRYKVAKRGQDVALRCDPISGHVSLFWYQQALGQGPEFLTYFQNEAQLDKSGLPSDRFFAERPEGSVSTLKIQRTQQEDSAVYLCASSFATPGQQETQYFGPGTRLLVL.

This clonotype showed up many times. This chain links TRBV11-3 with TRBJ2-2; no clear D. This CDR3 is built from 12 residues. Germline V gene lookup returns CDR1 SGHNT and CDR2 YENEEA. The ends were cut back, 0 bases at V and 11 bases at J, with 7 bases in the middle. Here the CDR3 DNA reads TGTGCCAGCAGCTTAGACCGAGGCGAGCTGTTTTTT. It encodes CASSLDRGELFF.

V and J are TRBV12-3 or TRBV12-4 and TRBJ2-3; 16 nucleotides align to TRBD2. This CDR3 contains 21 residues. V trimming: 3 bases; J trimming: 6 bases; junction bases outside the gene matches: 18. The CDR3 spells CASSFLLRGLAGGQGSDTQYF. The CDR3 coding sequence is TGTGCCAGCAGTTTTCTTCTGAGGGGACTAGCGGGGGGGCAGGGATCGGATACGCAGTATTTT.

The V and J genes are TRBV21-1 and TRBJ1-6. TRBV21-1 is marked as a pseudogene. The CDR3 loop spans 17 amino acids. This CDR3 reads CASSKSRATKYNSPLHF. The CDR3 region has the DNA TGTGCCAGCAGCAAAAGTCGGGCTACGAAGTATAATTCACCCCTCCACTTT.

This clonotype turned up a few times. The chain uses TRBV10-3 and TRBJ2-2; 9 positions match TRBD2. J was trimmed by 4 bases and V by 8 bases; bases with no gene match: 5. The CDR3 sequence is 14 residues long. The germline V gene encodes CDR1 ENHRY and CDR2 SYGVKD. The CDR3 DNA sequence: TGTGCCATCGGCCTAGCGGGACCCACCGGGGAGCTGTTTTTT. Its protein product is CAIGLAGPTGELFF.

The rearrangement joins TRBV5-1 to TRBJ2-2, with D maybe TRBD2 (6 bases). The CDR3 is made up of 14 amino acids. From germline, CDR1 is SGHRS and CDR2 YFSETQ. Between the trimmed V and J ends, which lost 4 bases and 6 bases, there was a span of 13 bases. In DNA, the CDR3 is TGCGCCAGCAGCGCATTCCCGGGGGCCGGGGAGCTGTTTTTT. Amino acid sequence: CASSAFPGAGELFF. The full variable domain, rest sourced from reference TRBV5-1 and TRBJ2-2, is KAGVTQTPRYLIKTRGQQVTLSCSPISGHRSVSWYQQTPGQGLQFLFEYFSETQRNKGNFPGRFSGRQFSNSRSEMNVSTLELGDSALYLCASSAFPGAGELFFGEGSRLTVL.

This clonotype has a count of ten or more. V gene TRBV5-1 combines with J gene TRBJ1-6; unclear D gene. Trimming removed 3 bases from V and 13 bases from J, with 17 bases in between. CDR3 length equals 14 residues. Germline lookup yields CDR1 SGHRS and CDR2 YFSETQ. The CDR3: CASSYEGSTSPLHF. CDR3 DNA: TGCGCCAGCAGCTATGAGGGCAGTACCTCCCCCCTCCACTTT.

In this sample, this clonotype turned up a few times. The chain joins TRBV3-1 to TRBJ2-1; D gene ambiguous. Germline V CDR1 and CDR2: LGHDT, YNNKEL (reference sequence). The CDR3 has 15 residues. V was clipped by 3 bases and J by 4 bases, with 13 bases between them. CDR3 DNA sequence: TGTGCCAGCAGCCAGTCCGGGTCAAATTACAATGAGCAGTTCTTC. Translating it yields CASSQSGSNYNEQFF.